This TCR beta chain was found in a study of T cells after somatic rescue of genetic block. Per the germline V gene, CDR1 is SGHDT and CDR2 is YYEEEE. Trimming left V 1 base short and J 10 bases short, with 15 bases between. The CDR3 covers 14 residues. Clones were read by immunoSEQ multiplex PCR, and TCRdb kept only the in-frame ones, dropping some. Of fewer than 15,000 clones in the sample, roughly three quarters were seen once. This clone has only a few counts. Material for sequencing was peripheral blood mononuclear cells (PBMCs). The receptor was derived from a boy between 10 and 17 years old. The J gene is TRBJ2-1, the V gene TRBV5-6; D is perhaps TRBD2 (6 bases). CDR3 region: CASSLPYGSLEQFF. The CDR3 coding sequence is TGTGCCAGCAGCTTGCCCTACGGGAGTTTGGAGCAGTTCTTC.